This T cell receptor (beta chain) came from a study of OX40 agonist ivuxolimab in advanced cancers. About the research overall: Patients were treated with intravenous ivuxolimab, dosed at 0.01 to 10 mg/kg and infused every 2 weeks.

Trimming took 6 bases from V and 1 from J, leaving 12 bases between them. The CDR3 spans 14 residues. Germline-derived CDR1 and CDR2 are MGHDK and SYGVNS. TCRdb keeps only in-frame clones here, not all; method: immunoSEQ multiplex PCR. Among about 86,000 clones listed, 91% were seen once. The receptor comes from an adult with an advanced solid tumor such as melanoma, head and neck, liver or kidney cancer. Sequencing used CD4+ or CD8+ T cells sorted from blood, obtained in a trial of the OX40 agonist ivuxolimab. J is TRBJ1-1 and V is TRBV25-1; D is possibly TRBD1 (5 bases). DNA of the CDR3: TGTGCCAGCAGCAACCTCCAGGGGAACACTGAAGCTTTCTTT. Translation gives CASSNLQGNTEAFF.